The source of this TCR beta chain is a study of early T cells in non-severe SARS-CoV-2 infection. About the research overall: The input, bulk RNA from unsorted whole blood, was sequenced, and chains were unpaired. Study observations and caveats: VDJdb-based annotation leaned toward anti-spike CD8 responses and missed private and CD4 specificities.

The library protocol tagged individual cDNA molecules with unique molecular identifiers. TCRdb re-derived calls from the 5' RACE reads in MiXCR, one entry per CDR3 protein. The table shows around 60,000 distinct CDR3 sequences, with about 17% occurring only once. A remark on this clonotype: Its antigen is unidentified.

In germline, CDR1 is SGHAT, CDR2 FQNNGV. J lost 3 bases, V lost 5 bases, and 14 bases had no gene match. The CDR3 has 18 residues. This receptor was taken from an adult who was a healthcare worker with PCR-confirmed SARS-CoV-2 infection or an uninfected control (not recorded which). V usage is TRBV11-2 and J usage is TRBJ2-1; 9 positions match TRBD1. The sample in question was whole blood, obtained at baseline. CDR3: CASSTSGDRANLYNEQFF. DNA for the CDR3: TGTGCCAGCAGCACATCGGGGGACAGGGCCAACCTCTACAATGAGCAGTTCTTC.